The 15 T cell receptor beta chains in this list originate from one sample, sequenced in a study of PD-1 blockade in classical Hodgkin lymphoma. Patients all relapsed after autologous stem cell transplantation, and there was variation in brentuximab vedotin exposure. Purification of CD4+ T cells from thawed PBMCs was performed via magnetic negative selection. Profiled with immunoSEQ multiplex PCR; TCRdb holds only in-frame clones, not every one. The table shows about 35,000 clones, with around 90% occurring only once. Sequenced material: CD4+ T cells from blood, taken at baseline. These TCRs come from a human donor with classical Hodgkin lymphoma.

The chain combines TRBV6-6 with TRBJ2-1; D is ambiguous. The length of the CDR3 is 14 residues. Germline V gives CDR1 MNHNY, CDR2 SVGAGI (reference sequence). Deletions cut 3 bases from V and 4 bases from J, with 10 bases between. CDR3 nucleotide sequence: TGTGCCAGCAGTTATCAACAGCTATACAATGAGCAGTTCTTC. Encoded protein: CASSYQQLYNEQFF.

This chain connects TRBV6-5 to TRBJ1-5; maybe TRBD1 (5 bases). Germline CDR1 reads MNHEY; CDR2 reads SVGAGI. The CDR3 consists of 16 residues. Trimming removed 2 bases from V and 6 bases from J, with 17 bases in between. As DNA, the CDR3 is TGTGCCAGCAGTTACGCCGGAACAGGTTTCAGTCAGCCCCAGCATTTT. Translation: CASSYAGTGFSQPQHF.

The chain links TRBV5-8 to TRBJ1-5; D is unresolved. Per the germline V gene, CDR1 is SGHTS and CDR2 is YDEGEE. The CDR3 is made up of 13 amino acids. Trimming removed 6 bases at V and 7 bases at J, with 14 bases between. Written as DNA, the CDR3 is TGTGCCAGCAACACTGAAAGGCTCCAGCCCCAGCATTTT. Translation gives CASNTERLQPQHF.

The chain links TRBV12-5 to TRBJ2-7; 12 nucleotides match TRBD2. Germline V gene sequence: CDR1 LGHNT, CDR2 FRNRAP. Trimming took 1 base from V and 2 from J; bases not matched to a gene: 6. This CDR3 spans 17 amino acids. In nucleotides, the CDR3 is TGTGCTAGTGGTTTGGAGCGACTAGCGGGAGACCCCTACGAGCAGTACTTC. Its translation: CASGLERLAGDPYEQYF.

The V gene is TRBV19, the J gene TRBJ2-2, with D possibly TRBD1 on 5 matching bases. The germline gives CDR1 LNHDA, CDR2 SQIVND (reference sequence). The CDR3 loop spans 14 amino acids. V lost 8 bases and J lost 6, with 16 bases in between. The CDR3 spells CASAMQGRAGELFF. The CDR3 DNA sequence: TGTGCCAGTGCCATGCAGGGAAGGGCCGGGGAGCTGTTTTTT. Variable domain in full (rest from reference TRBV19 and TRBJ2-2): DGGITQSPKYLFRKEGQNVTLSCEQNLNHDAMYWYRQDPGQGLRLIYYSQIVNDFQKGDIAEGYSVSREKKESFPLTVTSAQKNPTAFYLCASAMQGRAGELFFGEGSRLTVL.

The rearrangement joins TRBV6-1 to TRBJ2-5, with TRBD1 matching 8 bases. Germline V gives CDR1 MNHNS, CDR2 SASEGT. V gave up 6 bases and J gave up 4 bases; unmatched junction bases: 4. The length of the CDR3 is 13 residues. The CDR3 DNA reads as TGTGCCAGCAGGTTCCAGGGGGCAGAGACCCAGTACTTC. This translates into CASRFQGAETQYF.

The chain carries TRBV2 and TRBJ1-5, with a tentative D call TRBD1 (5 bases). This CDR3 is built from 18 residues. From germline, CDR1 is SNHLY and CDR2 FYNNEI. Trimming took off 1 base at V and 3 bases at J, with 19 bases between the two ends. In nucleotides, the CDR3 is TGTGCCAGCAGTGAAGTATGGGGATTGGGACGGCTCAATCAGCCCCAGCATTTT. It codes for CASSEVWGLGRLNQPQHF.

The rearrangement uses TRBV29-1 and TRBJ2-7; 15 bases align to TRBD2. After removal of 6 bases from V and 6 bases from J, the junction contained 6 bases not matched to a gene. CDR1 is SQVTM and CDR2 is ANQGSEA in the germline V gene. This CDR3 is 14 amino acids long. The CDR3 sequence is CSVGLAGGFGEQYF. CDR3 in DNA: TGCAGCGTAGGACTAGCGGGAGGGTTTGGCGAGCAGTACTTC.

The chain joins TRBV2 to TRBJ2-5; no clear D gene. The CDR3 is 11 amino acids. V was trimmed by 10 bases and J by 1 base, leaving 7 bases between them. CDR1 and CDR2 from the germline V gene are SNHLY and FYNNEI. In nucleotides, the CDR3 is TGTGCCACGGACCTCCAAGAGACCCAGTACTTC. This gives the protein CATDLQETQYF.

The chain joins TRBV15 to TRBJ2-5, with a tentative D call TRBD2 (6 bases). Germline V lookup: CDR1 LNHNV, CDR2 YYDKDF (reference sequence). Trimming shortened V by 0 bases and J by 1 base, and 9 bases separated the two germline ends. The length of the CDR3 is 15 residues. The CDR3 nucleotides are TGTGCCACCAGCAGAGAGGCGGGAACCCAAGAGACCCAGTACTTC. Residues: CATSREAGTQETQYF.

The chain combines TRBV27 with TRBJ2-7; TRBD1 might be the D (6 bases). V lost 8 bases to trimming and J lost 0 bases, with 11 bases between them. The CDR3 consists of 13 residues. CDR1 is MNHEY, CDR2 SMNVEV, per germline (reference sequence). The CDR3 nucleotides are TGTGCCAGCCGGACAGCGAGCTCCTACGAGCAGTACTTC. It is translated as CASRTASSYEQYF.

This chain's CDR3 is CASSIQETQYF. CDR3 coding DNA: TGTGCCAGTAGTATCCAAGAGACCCAGTACTTC. V is TRBV19 and J is TRBJ2-5; D is uncertain. Germline-derived CDR1 and CDR2 are LNHDA and SQIVND (reference sequence). The CDR3 extends over 11 amino acids. Trimming removed 3 bases from V and 1 base from J, with 0 bases in between.

This clone was seen once. This chain connects TRBV6-6 to TRBJ1-5; D remains ambiguous. V was shortened by 2 bases and J by 5 bases, with 10 bases between the two germline ends. Germline CDR1 and CDR2: MNHNY and SVGAGI (reference sequence). CDR3 length equals 14 residues. The CDR3 is CASSYRQVDQPQHF. CDR3 nucleotides: TGTGCCAGCAGTTACCGGCAGGTAGATCAGCCCCAGCATTTT.

The rearrangement joins TRBV2 to TRBJ1-4; maybe TRBD1 (5 bases). Germline V CDR1 and CDR2: SNHLY, FYNNEI. V lost 6 bases, J lost 0 bases, and 23 bases lay in between. The CDR3 covers 19 residues. CDR3 coding DNA: TGTGCCAGCAGCTATCGACGACTCACAGGCGGAGCAACTAATGAAAAACTGTTTTTT. This codes for CASSYRRLTGGATNEKLFF.

This clone was seen only once. The rearrangement links TRBV6-5 to TRBJ2-7; 8 nucleotides line up with TRBD1. The germline gives CDR1 MNHEY, CDR2 SVGAGI. The CDR3 is 14 amino acids. V shed 1 base, J shed 6 bases, and the junction held 5 bases outside the gene matches. For the CDR3, the DNA is TGTGCCAGCAGTTACTTCGGGCAGGGGGCCGAGCAGTACTTC. This encodes CASSYFGQGAEQYF.